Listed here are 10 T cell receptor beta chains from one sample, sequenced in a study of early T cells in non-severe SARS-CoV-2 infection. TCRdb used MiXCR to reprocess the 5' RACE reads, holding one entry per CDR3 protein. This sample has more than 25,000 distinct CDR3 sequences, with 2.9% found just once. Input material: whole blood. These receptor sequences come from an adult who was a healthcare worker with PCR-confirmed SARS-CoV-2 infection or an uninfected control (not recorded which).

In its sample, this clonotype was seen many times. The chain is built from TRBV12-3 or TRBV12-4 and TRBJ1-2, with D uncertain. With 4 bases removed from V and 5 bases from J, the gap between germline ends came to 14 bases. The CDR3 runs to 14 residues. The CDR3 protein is CASSSDLLRYGYTF. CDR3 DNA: TGTGCCAGCAGTTCAGACCTGCTGAGATATGGCTACACCTTC.

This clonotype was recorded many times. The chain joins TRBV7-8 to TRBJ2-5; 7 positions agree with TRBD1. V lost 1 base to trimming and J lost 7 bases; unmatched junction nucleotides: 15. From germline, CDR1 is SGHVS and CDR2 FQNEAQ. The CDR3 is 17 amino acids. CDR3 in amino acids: CASSLDGQDRRLGTQYF. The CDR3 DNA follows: TGTGCCAGCAGCTTAGACGGCCAGGACAGGCGATTAGGGACCCAGTACTTC.

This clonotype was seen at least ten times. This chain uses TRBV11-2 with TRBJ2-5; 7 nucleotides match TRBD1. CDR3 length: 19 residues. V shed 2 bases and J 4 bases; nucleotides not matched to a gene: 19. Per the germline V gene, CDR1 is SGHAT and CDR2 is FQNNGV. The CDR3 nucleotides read TGTGCCAGCAGCTTAAGCCCTTACGGGACAGAAATGTGGACAGAGACCCAGTACTTC. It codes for CASSLSPYGTEMWTETQYF.

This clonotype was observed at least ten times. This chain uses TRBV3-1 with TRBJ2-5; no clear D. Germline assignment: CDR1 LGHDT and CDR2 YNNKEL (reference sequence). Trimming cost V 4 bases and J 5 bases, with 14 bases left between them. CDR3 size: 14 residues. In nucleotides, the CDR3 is TGTGCCAGCAGCCTCGGAGATCTTCAGGAGACCCAGTACTTC. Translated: CASSLGDLQETQYF.

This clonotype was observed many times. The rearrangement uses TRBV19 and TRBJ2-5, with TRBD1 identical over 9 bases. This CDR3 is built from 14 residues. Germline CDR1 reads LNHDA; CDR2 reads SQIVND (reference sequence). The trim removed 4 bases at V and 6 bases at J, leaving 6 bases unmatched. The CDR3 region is CASSTPGTGKTQYF. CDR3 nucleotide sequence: TGTGCCAGTAGTACTCCCGGGACAGGGAAGACCCAGTACTTC.

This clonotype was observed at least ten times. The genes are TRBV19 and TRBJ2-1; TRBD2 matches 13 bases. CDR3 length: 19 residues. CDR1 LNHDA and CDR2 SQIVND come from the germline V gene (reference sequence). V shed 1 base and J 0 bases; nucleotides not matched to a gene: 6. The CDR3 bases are TGTGCCAGTAGTATAGGACTAGCGGGGGGCTCAAGCTCCTACAATGAGCAGTTCTTC. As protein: CASSIGLAGGSSSYNEQFF.

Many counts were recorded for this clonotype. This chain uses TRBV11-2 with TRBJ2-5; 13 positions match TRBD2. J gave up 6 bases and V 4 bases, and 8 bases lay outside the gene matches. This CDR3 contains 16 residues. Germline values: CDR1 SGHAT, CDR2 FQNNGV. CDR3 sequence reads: CASSSSSTSGGKTQYF. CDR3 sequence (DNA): TGTGCCAGCAGCTCCTCGTCGACTAGCGGGGGGAAGACCCAGTACTTC.

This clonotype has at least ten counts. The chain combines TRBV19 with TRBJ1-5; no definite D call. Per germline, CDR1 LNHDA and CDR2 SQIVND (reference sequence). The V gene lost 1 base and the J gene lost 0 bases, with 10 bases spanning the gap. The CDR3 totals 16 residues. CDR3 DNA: TGTGCCAGTAGTATAGCTGCAGGCTATAGCAATCAGCCCCAGCATTTT. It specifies CASSIAAGYSNQPQHF.

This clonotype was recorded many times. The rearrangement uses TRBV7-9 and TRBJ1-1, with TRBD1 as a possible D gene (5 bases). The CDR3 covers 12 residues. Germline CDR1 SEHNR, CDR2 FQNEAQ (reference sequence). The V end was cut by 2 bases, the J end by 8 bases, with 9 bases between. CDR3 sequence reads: CASSLQGGEAFF. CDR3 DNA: TGTGCCAGCAGCTTACAGGGAGGCGAAGCTTTCTTT.

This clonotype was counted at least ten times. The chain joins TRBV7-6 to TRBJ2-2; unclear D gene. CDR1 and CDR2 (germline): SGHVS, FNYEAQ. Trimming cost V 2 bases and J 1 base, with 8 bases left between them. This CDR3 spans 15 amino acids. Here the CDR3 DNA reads TGTGCCAGCAGCTTATGGAACCAGAACACCGGGGAGCTGTTTTTT. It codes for CASSLWNQNTGELFF.